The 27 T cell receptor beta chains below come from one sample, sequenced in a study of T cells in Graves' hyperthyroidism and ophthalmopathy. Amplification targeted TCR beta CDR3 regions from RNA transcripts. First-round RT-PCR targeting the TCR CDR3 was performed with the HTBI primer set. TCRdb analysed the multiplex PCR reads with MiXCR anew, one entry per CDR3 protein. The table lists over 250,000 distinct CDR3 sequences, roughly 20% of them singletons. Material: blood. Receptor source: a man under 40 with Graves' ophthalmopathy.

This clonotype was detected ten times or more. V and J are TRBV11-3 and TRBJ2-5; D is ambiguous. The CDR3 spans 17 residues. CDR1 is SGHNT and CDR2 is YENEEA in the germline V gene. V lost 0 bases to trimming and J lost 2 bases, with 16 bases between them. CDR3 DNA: TGTGCCAGCAGCTTAGAAGGAGCGTCACCGATACAAGAGACCCAGTACTTC. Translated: CASSLEGASPIQETQYF. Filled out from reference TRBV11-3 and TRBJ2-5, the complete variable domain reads EAGVVQSPRYKIIEKKQPVAFWCNPISGHNTLYWYLQNLGQGPELLIRYENEEAVDDSQLPKDRFSAERLKGVDSTLKIQPAELGDSAVYLCASSLEGASPIQETQYFGPGTRLLVL.

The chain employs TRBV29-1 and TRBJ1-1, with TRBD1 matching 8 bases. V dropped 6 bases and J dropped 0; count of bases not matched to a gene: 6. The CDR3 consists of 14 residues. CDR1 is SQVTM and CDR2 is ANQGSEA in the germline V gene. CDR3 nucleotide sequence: TGCAGCGTGGGCGGACAGGGAATGAACACTGAAGCTTTCTTT. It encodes CSVGGQGMNTEAFF. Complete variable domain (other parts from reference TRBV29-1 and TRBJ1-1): SAVISQKPSRDICQRGTSLTIQCQVDSQVTMMFWYRQQPGQSLTLIATANQGSEATYESGFVIDKFPISRPNLTFSTLTVSNMSPEDSSIYLCSVGGQGMNTEAFFGQGTRLTVV.

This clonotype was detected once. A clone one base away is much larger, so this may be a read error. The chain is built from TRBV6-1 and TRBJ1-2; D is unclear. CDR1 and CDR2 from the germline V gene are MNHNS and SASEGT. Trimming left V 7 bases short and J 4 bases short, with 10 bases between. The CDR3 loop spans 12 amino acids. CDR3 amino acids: CASTRGGYGYTF. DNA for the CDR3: TGTGCCAGCACTAGAGGTGGCTATGGCTACACCTTC.

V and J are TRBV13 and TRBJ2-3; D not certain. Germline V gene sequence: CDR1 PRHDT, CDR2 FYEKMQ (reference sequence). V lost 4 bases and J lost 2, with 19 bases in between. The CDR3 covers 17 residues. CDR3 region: CASSSPQADPFTDTQYF. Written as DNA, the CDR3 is TGTGCCAGCAGCTCCCCTCAGGCGGACCCGTTCACAGATACGCAGTATTTT.

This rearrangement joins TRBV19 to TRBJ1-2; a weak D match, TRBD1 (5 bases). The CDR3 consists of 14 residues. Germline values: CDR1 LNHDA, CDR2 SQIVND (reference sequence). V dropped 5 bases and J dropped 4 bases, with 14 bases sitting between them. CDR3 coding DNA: TGTGCCAGTAGTGTGCCGGACACGATCTATGGCTACACCTTC. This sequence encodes CASSVPDTIYGYTF.

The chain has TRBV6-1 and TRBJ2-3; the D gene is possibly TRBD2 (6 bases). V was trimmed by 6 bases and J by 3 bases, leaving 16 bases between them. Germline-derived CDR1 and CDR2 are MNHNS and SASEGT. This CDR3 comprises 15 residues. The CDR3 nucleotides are TGTGCCAGCAGCCAGGGCCGCGGGGAGACAGATACGCAGTATTTT. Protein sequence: CASSQGRGETDTQYF.

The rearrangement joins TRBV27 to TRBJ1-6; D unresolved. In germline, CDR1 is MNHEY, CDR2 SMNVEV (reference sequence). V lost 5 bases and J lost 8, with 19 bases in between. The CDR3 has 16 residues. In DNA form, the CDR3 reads TGTGCCAGCAGTCCCACCAGGACGGCTTGGGATTCACCCCTCCACTTT. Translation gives CASSPTRTAWDSPLHF.

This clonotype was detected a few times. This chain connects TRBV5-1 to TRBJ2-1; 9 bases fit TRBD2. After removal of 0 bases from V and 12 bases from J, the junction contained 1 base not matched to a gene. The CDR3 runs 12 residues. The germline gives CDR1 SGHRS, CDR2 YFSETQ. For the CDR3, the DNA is TGCGCCAGCAGCTTGGCAGCGGGAGGGCAGTTCTTC. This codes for CASSLAAGGQFF.

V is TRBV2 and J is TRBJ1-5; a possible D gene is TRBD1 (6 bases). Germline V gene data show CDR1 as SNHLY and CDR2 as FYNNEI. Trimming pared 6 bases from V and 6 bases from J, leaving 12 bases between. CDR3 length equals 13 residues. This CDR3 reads CASSLTGSQPQHF. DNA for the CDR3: TGTGCCAGCAGCCTCACAGGGAGTCAGCCCCAGCATTTT.

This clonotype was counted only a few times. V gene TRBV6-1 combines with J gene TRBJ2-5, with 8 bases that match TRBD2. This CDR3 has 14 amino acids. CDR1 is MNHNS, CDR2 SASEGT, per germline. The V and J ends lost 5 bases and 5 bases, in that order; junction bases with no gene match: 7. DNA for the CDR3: TGTGCCAGCAGTAGCGGGTCGGGAGGGGAGACCCAGTACTTC. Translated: CASSSGSGGETQYF.

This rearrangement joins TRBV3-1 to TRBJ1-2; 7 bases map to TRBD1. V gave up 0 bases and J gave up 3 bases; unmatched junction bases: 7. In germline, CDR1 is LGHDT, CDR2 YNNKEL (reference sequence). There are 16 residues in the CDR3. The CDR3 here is CASSQEGGRGDYGYTF. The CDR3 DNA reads TGTGCCAGCAGCCAAGAAGGCGGCAGGGGGGACTATGGCTACACCTTC.

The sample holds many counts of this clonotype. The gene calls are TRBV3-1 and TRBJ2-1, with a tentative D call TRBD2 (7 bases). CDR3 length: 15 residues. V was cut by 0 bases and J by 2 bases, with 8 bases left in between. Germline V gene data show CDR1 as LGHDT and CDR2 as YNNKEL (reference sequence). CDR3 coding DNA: TGTGCCAGCAGCCAAGAGGGGGGGCCCTACAATGAGCAGTTCTTC. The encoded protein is CASSQEGGPYNEQFF.

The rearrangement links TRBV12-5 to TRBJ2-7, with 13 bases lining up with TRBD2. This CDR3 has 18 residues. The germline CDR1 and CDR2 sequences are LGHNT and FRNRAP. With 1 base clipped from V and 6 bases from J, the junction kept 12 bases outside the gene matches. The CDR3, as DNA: TGTGCTAGTGGTTTGGCCCTGGGTACTAGCGGGAGGGTAGGCGAGCAGTACTTC. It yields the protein CASGLALGTSGRVGEQYF.

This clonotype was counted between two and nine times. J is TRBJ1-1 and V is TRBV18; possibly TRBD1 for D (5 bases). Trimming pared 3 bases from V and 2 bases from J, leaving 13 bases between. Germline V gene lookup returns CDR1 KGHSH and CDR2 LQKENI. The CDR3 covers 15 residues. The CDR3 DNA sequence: TGTGCCAGCTCACCTTTTGGACGGACAAACACTGAAGCTTTCTTT. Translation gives CASSPFGRTNTEAFF.

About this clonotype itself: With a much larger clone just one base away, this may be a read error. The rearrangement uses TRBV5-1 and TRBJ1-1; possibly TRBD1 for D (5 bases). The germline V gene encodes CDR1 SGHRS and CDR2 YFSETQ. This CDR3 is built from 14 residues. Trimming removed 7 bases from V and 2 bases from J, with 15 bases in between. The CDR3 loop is CASRSGDGNTEAFF. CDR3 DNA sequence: TGCGCCAGCCGCAGCGGGGACGGTAACACTGAAGCTTTCTTT.

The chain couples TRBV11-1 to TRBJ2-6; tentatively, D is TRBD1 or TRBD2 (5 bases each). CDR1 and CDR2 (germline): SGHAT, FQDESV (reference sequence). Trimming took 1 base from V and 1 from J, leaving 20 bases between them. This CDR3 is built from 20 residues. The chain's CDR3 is CASSLVSWGFGESGANVLTF. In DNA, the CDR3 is TGTGCCAGCAGCTTAGTCAGTTGGGGGTTCGGAGAATCTGGGGCCAACGTCCTGACTTTC. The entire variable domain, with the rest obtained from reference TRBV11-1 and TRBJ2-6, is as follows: EAEVAQSPRYKITEKSQAVAFWCDPISGHATLYWYRQILGQGPELLVQFQDESVVDDSQLPKDRFSAERLKGVDSTLKIQPAELGDSAMYLCASSLVSWGFGESGANVLTFGAGSRLTVL.

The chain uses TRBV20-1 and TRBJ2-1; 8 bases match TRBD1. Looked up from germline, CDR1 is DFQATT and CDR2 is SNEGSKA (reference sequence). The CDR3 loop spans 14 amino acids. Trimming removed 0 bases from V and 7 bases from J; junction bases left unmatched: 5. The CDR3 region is CSARDGQGGNEQFF. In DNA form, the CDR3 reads TGCAGTGCTAGAGATGGACAGGGTGGGAATGAGCAGTTCTTC.

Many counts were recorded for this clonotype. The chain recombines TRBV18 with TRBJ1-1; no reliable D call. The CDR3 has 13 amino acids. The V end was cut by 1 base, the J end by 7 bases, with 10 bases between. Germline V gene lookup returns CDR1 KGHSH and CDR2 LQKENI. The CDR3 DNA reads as TGTGCCAGCTCACCACTGAGACCCGGTGAAGCTTTCTTT. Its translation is CASSPLRPGEAFF.

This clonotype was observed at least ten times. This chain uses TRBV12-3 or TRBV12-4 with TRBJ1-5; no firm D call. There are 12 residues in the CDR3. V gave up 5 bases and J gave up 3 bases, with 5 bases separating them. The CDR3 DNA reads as TGTGCCAGCAGTCTTCCCAATCAGCCCCAGCATTTT. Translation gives CASSLPNQPQHF.

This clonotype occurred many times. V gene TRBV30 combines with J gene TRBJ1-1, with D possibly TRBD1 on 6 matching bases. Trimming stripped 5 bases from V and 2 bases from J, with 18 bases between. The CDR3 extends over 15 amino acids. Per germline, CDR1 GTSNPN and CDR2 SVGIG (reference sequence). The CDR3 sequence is CAWVPRRGPNTEAFF. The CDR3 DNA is TGTGCCTGGGTACCTCGTCGGGGGCCAAACACTGAAGCTTTCTTT.

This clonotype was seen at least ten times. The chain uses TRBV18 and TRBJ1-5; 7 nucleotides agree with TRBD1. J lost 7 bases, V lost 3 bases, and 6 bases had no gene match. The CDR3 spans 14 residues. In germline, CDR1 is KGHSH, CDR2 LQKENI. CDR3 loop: CASSPGQGVQPQHF. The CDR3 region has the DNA TGTGCCAGCTCACCTGGCCAGGGGGTGCAGCCCCAGCATTTT.

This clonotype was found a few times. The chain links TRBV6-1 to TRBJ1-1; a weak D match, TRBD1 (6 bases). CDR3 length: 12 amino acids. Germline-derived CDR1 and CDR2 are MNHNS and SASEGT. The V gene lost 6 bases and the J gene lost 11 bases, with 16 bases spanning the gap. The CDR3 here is CASRRDTGLAFF. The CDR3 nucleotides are TGTGCCAGCAGGCGGGACACCGGTTTGGCTTTCTTT.

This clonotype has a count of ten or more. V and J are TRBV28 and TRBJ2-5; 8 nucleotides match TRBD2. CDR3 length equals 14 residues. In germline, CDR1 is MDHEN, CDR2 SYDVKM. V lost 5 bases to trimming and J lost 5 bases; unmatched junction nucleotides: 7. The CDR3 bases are TGTGCCAGCAGTCCAGGGACTAGGCGGGAGACCCAGTACTTC. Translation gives CASSPGTRRETQYF. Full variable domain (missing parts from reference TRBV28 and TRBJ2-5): DVKVTQSSRYLVKRTGEKVFLECVQDMDHENMFWYRQDPGLGLRLIYFSYDVKMKEKGDIPEGYSVSREKKERFSLILESASTNQTSMYLCASSPGTRRETQYFGPGTRLLVL.

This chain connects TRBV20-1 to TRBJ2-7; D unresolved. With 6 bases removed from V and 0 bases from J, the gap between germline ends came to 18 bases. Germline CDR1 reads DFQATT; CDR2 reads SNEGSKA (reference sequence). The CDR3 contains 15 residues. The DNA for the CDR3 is TGCAGTGCCATCCCTCGAGTCACAAACTCCTACGAGCAGTACTTC. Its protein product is CSAIPRVTNSYEQYF.

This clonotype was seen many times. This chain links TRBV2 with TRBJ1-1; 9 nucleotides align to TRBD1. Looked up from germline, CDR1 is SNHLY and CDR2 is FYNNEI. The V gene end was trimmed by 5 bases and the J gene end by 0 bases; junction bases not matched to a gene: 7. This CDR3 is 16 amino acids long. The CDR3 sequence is CASSSGQGFMNTEAFF. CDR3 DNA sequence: TGTGCCAGCAGTTCGGGACAGGGCTTCATGAACACTGAAGCTTTCTTT.

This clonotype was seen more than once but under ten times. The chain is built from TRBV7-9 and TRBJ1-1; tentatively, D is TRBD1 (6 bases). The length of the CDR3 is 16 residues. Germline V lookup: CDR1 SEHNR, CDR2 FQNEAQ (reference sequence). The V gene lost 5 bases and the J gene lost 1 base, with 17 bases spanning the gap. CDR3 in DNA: TGTGCCAGCAGCCCACAGGGTCAACTAAGGAACACTGAAGCTTTCTTT. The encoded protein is CASSPQGQLRNTEAFF.

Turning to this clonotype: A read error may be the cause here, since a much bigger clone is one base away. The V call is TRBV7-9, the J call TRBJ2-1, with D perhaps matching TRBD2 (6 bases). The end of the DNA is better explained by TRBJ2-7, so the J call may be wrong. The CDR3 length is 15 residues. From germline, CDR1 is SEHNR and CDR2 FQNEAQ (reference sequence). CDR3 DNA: TGTGCCAGCAGCCACGCCGGGGGACTCCGCAATGAGCAGTACTTC. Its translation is CASSHAGGLRNEQYF.